The clone carrying this TCR beta chain was observed a handful of times. Its antigen remains unidentified. The data are from a study of T cells in Graves' hyperthyroidism and ophthalmopathy. Study findings and constraints: A 13 V-J model separated ophthalmopathy from stable hyperthyroidism.

CDR1 and CDR2 (germline): SNHLY, FYNNEI. The CDR3 is 18 amino acids. V gave up 7 bases and J gave up 5 bases; unmatched junction bases: 10. RNA transcripts yielded amplified TCR beta CDR3 regions. The HTBI primer set was used in a first-round RT-PCR of the TCR CDR3. In TCRdb, the multiplex PCR reads were re-called with MiXCR into one record per CDR3 protein. This repertoire shows 700,000 or so distinct CDR3 sequences, about 14% found once; its top ten account for approximately 13%. The study based diagnoses on clinical symptoms, serum thyroxine and TRAb, thyroid ultrasound and orbital computed tomography.

Sequenced: blood. The receptor was derived from a woman in her forties or fifties with Graves' ophthalmopathy. The chain combines TRBV2 with TRBJ2-2, with TRBD2 matching over 16 bases. CDR3 in DNA: TGTGCCAGCACGGGACTAGCGGGAGGGCCTAGTGGTACCGGGGAGCTGTTTTTT. This encodes CASTGLAGGPSGTGELFF.